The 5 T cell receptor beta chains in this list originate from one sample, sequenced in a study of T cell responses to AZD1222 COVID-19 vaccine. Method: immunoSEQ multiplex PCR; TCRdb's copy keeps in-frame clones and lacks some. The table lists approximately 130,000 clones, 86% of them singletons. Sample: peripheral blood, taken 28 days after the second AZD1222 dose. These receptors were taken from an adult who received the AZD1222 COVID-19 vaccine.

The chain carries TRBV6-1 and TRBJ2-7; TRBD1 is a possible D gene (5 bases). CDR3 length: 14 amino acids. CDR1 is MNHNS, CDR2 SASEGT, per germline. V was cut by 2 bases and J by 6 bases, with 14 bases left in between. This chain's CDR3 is CASSEPGRASEQYF. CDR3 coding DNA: TGTGCCAGCAGTGAACCGGGCAGGGCTAGCGAGCAGTACTTC.

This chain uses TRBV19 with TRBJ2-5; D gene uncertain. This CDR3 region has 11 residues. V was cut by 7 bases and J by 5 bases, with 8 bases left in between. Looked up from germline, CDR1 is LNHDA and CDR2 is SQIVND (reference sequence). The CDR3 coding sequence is TGTGCCAGTAAGGTCGGGGAGACCCAGTACTTC. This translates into CASKVGETQYF.

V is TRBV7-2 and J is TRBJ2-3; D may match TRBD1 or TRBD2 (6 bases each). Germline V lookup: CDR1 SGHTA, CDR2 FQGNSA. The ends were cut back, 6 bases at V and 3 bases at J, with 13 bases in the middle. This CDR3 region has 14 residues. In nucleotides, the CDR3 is TGTGCCAGCAGTTTCGGGGGCTGGACAGATACGCAGTATTTT. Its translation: CASSFGGWTDTQYF.

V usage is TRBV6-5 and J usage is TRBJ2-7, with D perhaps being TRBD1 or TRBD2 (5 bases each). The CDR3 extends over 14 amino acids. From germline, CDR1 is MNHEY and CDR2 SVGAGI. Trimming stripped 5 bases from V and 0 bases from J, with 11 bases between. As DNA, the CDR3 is TGTGCCAGCAGTAGAGGGGACGCCTCCTACGAGCAGTACTTC. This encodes CASSRGDASYEQYF.

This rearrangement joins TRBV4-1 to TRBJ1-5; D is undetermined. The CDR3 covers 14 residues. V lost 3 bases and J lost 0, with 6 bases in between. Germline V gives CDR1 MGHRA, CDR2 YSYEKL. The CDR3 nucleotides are TGCGCCAGCAGCCAGGGCCATAGCAATCAGCCCCAGCATTTT. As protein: CASSQGHSNQPQHF.